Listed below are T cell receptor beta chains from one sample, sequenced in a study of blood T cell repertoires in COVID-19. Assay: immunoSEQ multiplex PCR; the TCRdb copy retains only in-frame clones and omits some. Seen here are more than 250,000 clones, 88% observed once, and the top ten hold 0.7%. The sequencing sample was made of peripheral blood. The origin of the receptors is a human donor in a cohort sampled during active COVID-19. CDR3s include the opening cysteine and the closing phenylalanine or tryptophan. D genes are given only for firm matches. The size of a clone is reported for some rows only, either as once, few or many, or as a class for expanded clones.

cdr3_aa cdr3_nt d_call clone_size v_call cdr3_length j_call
CASRGTGQGTYEQYF TGTGCCAGCAGGGGAACGGGACAAGGTACCTACGAGCAGTACTTC . . TRBV28 15 TRBJ2-7
CASSYDGEETQYF TGTGCCAGCAGTTACGACGGAGAAGAGACCCAGTACTTC . . TRBV6-5 13 TRBJ2-5
CASSLGATELNTEAFF TGTGCCAGCAGCTTAGGTGCGACAGAGCTTAACACTGAAGCTTTCTTT . . TRBV7-8 16 TRBJ1-1
CASSGRTGGNTEAFF TGTGCCAGCAGCGGGCGTACGGGAGGTAACACTGAAGCTTTCTTT . once TRBV7-6 15 TRBJ1-1
CASSYTGGAWQYF TGCGCCAGCAGTTATACAGGGGGCGCGTGGCAGTACTTC TRBD1 . TRBV5-1 13 TRBJ2-7
CASSHLKGTGALNTEAFF TGTGCCAGCAGCCACTTGAAGGGGACAGGGGCCCTGAACACTGAAGCTTTCTTT TRBD1 . TRBV4-2 18 TRBJ1-1
CASSLRAGKWGRSYNEQFF TGTGCCAGCAGTTTACGGGCCGGGAAGTGGGGAAGGTCCTACAATGAGCAGTTCTTC . . TRBV28 19 TRBJ2-1
CASSLGGEVAFF TGTGCCAGCAGCTTAGGAGGGGAGGTGGCTTTCTTT . . TRBV7-8 12 TRBJ1-1
CASSLMVGLQETQYF TGTGCCAGCAGCTTAATGGTGGGACTCCAAGAGACCCAGTACTTC . once TRBV7-2 15 TRBJ2-5
CASSVGPGLQDGYTF TGTGCCAGCAGCGTAGGACCCGGACTCCAGGACGGCTACACCTTC . . TRBV9 15 TRBJ1-2
CACSGQVNTEAFF TGTGCCTGCTCGGGACAGGTGAACACTGAAGCTTTCTTT TRBD1 . TRBV30 13 TRBJ1-1
CASIDTLNTEAFF TGTGCCAGCATCGACACATTGAACACTGAAGCTTTCTTT . . TRBV12-3/TRBV12-4 13 TRBJ1-1
CASSSTSTTGWGTEAFF TGTGCCAGCAGCTCAACCTCAACGACAGGGTGGGGCACTGAAGCTTTCTTT TRBD1 . TRBV7-9 17 TRBJ1-1
CASGLILQGGSQPQHF TGTGCTAGTGGTTTGATATTGCAGGGAGGCAGTCAGCCCCAGCATTTT . . TRBV12-5 16 TRBJ1-5
CASSLVAGAPYEQYF TGTGCCAGCAGCTTGGTGGCAGGGGCCCCCTACGAGCAGTACTTC . . TRBV5-6 15 TRBJ2-7
CASTGQTYEQYF TGTGCCAGCACGGGACAGACCTACGAGCAGTACTTC TRBD1 . TRBV13 12 TRBJ2-7
CASSPPSIYGYTF TGTGCCAGCAGTCCTCCGAGTATCTATGGCTACACCTTC . few TRBV28 13 TRBJ1-2
CASSQVGGGLGDTQYF TGCGCCAGCAGCCAAGTTGGCGGGGGGCTTGGAGATACGCAGTATTTT TRBD2 . TRBV4-3 16 TRBJ2-3
CASSPREYTEAFF TGTGCCAGCAGCCCGAGGGAGTACACTGAAGCTTTCTTT . . TRBV7-9 13 TRBJ1-1
CASSKNTVNTEAFF TGTGCCAGCAGCAAAAACACCGTGAACACTGAAGCTTTCTTT . once TRBV21-1 14 TRBJ1-1
CASSDEGTGGSQFF TGTGCCAGCAGTGACGAAGGGACAGGGGGTTCTCAGTTCTTC TRBD1 . TRBV6-4 14 TRBJ2-1
CASGSGGSYTEAFF TGTGCTAGTGGTTCCGGGGGGAGTTACACTGAAGCTTTCTTT . . TRBV12-5 14 TRBJ1-1
CATTPQGTGELFF TGTGCCACGACGCCCCAGGGCACCGGGGAGCTGTTTTTT . few TRBV10-3 13 TRBJ2-2
CASSQVAGAYEQYF TGCGCCAGCAGCCAAGTGGCGGGCGCCTACGAGCAGTACTTC . . TRBV4-3 14 TRBJ2-7
CASSLGELETQYF TGTGCCAGCAGTTTAGGGGAGCTAGAGACCCAGTACTTC . . TRBV12-3/TRBV12-4 13 TRBJ2-5
CASTQGNEGSPLHF TGTGCCAGCACTCAAGGGAATGAGGGATCACCCCTCCACTTT . . TRBV25-1 14 TRBJ1-6
CASSLETGGAETQYF TGTGCCAGCAGCTTAGAGACAGGGGGCGCGGAGACCCAGTACTTC TRBD1 . TRBV7-2 15 TRBJ2-5
CASSWAGGDYEQYF TGTGCCAGCAGTTGGGCAGGGGGCGATTACGAGCAGTACTTC TRBD1 . TRBV28 14 TRBJ2-7
CAWTEGLAGREQYF TGTGCCTGGACCGAGGGGCTAGCGGGTCGCGAGCAGTACTTC TRBD2 . TRBV30 14 TRBJ2-7
CASSLVSNPGYTEAFF TGTGCCAGCAGCTTAGTTTCAAATCCAGGATATACTGAAGCTTTCTTT . . TRBV7-9 16 TRBJ1-1
CASSLDRGRASREQYF TGTGCCAGCAGCTTAGACAGGGGGCGAGCCTCCCGCGAGCAGTACTTC TRBD1 . TRBV5-6 16 TRBJ2-7
CASSLLGPTGNDGYTF TGTGCCAGCAGCTTACTTGGGCCTACAGGGAACGATGGCTACACCTTC . . TRBV7-9 16 TRBJ1-2
CASSLEMGGAQETQYF TGTGCCAGCAGCTTAGAGATGGGTGGGGCCCAAGAGACCCAGTACTTC . once TRBV13 16 TRBJ2-5
CASSTETNTGELFF TGTGCCAGCAGTACAGAGACGAACACCGGGGAGCTGTTTTTT . . TRBV6-2/TRBV6-3 14 TRBJ2-2
CASSFEGQGFYEQYF TGTGCCAGCAGTTTTGAGGGACAGGGTTTTTACGAGCAGTACTTC TRBD1 . TRBV6-6 15 TRBJ2-7
CASMGQGSEKLFF TGTGCCAGCATGGGACAGGGGTCTGAAAAACTGTTTTTT TRBD1 once TRBV6-5 13 TRBJ1-4
CASRGQGVGDEAFF TGTGCCAGCAGAGGACAGGGTGTCGGCGATGAAGCTTTCTTT TRBD1 . TRBV7-2 14 TRBJ1-1
CASSLGWQGSYEQYF TGTGCCAGCAGCTTGGGTTGGCAGGGGTCCTACGAGCAGTACTTC . . TRBV5-4 15 TRBJ2-7
CASSNRDTGGRGQPQHF TGTGCCAGCAGCAACCGGGACACAGGTGGGAGAGGACAGCCCCAGCATTTT . once TRBV5-4 17 TRBJ1-5
CASSSVHSGANVLTF TGTGCCAGCAGCTCAGTCCACTCTGGGGCCAACGTCCTGACTTTC . . TRBV7-8 15 TRBJ2-6
CSVQGQDGYTF TGCAGTGTTCAGGGGCAAGATGGCTACACCTTC . . TRBV20-1 11 TRBJ1-2
CASSQDVARRETQYF TGTGCCAGCAGCCAAGATGTGGCACGGAGAGAGACCCAGTACTTC . . TRBV3-1/TRBV3-2 15 TRBJ2-5
CASSFRGASYNSPLHF TGTGCCAGCAGCTTTCGGGGAGCCTCCTATAATTCACCCCTCCACTTT . . TRBV13 16 TRBJ1-6
CASSESDRGYGYTF TGCGCCAGCAGTGAGTCCGACAGGGGCTATGGCTACACCTTC TRBD1 . TRBV10-2 14 TRBJ1-2
CAWSLGGLSNQPQHF TGTGCCTGGAGTTTGGGGGGGCTTTCGAATCAGCCCCAGCATTTT . . TRBV30 15 TRBJ1-5
CASSHNRLAGDYEQYF TGTGCCAGCAGCCACAACCGACTAGCGGGTGATTACGAGCAGTACTTC TRBD2 . TRBV7-9 16 TRBJ2-7
CASSQRGSGNTIYF TGTGCCAGCAGCCAACGGGGCTCTGGAAACACCATATATTTT . . TRBV3-1/TRBV3-2 14 TRBJ1-3
CASSLEGAHGTEAFF TGTGCCAGCAGCTTAGAAGGGGCCCACGGAACTGAAGCTTTCTTT . . TRBV7-3 15 TRBJ1-1